This TCR beta chain was sequenced for a study of blood T cells in healthy people across ages. Findings and caveats of the study: Per-million-T-cell TCR beta diversity fell roughly linearly with age.

The use of a sample-barcoded 5' primer and a J-beta primer mix characterized a second PCR of about 7 to 12 cycles. Researchers report that a template-switch adaptor with 12 random nucleotides tagged each cDNA molecule. TCRdb recomputed calls from the 5' RACE reads with MiXCR, one row per CDR3 protein. This table has approximately 780,000 distinct CDR3 sequences, roughly 24% appearing once. Note on this clonotype: Its target is unknown.

CDR1 SGHRS and CDR2 YFSETQ come from the germline V gene. The CDR3 runs 16 residues. V lost 4 bases to trimming and J lost 2 bases, with 16 bases between them. A further study also used this sample, focusing on T cells of mothers and their children.

The chain joins TRBV5-1 to TRBJ2-1; possibly TRBD1 or TRBD2 for D (5 bases each). This sequence originates from a boy between 10 and 17 years old in good health. The material sequenced was blood. The CDR3 DNA is TGCGCCAGCAGCGCGGGTCTTGGGGGTGCCTACAATGAGCAGTTCTTC. The encoded protein is CASSAGLGGAYNEQFF.